The T cell receptor beta chain under discussion was sequenced for a study of shared clonotypes between healthy human individuals. About the study: Each donor contributed plates that comprised three CD4 naive, three CD4 memory, two CD8 naive and one CD8 memory. General study results and limits: A few donors had roughly 5.2% of their naive CD4 clonotypes in common.

Partitioning of CD4+ cells yielded a CD45RA+ naive subset and a CD45RA-negative memory subset. The CDR3 extends over 15 amino acids. The germline V gene has CDR1 MNHEY and CDR2 SVGAGI. V trimming: 2 bases; J trimming: 6 bases; junction bases outside the gene matches: 2. This table comes from immunoSEQ multiplex PCR, and its TCRdb copy is limited to in-frame clones, with some not included. The sample has a few million clones, around 90% seen once; the top ten hold under 0.15%. Worth noting for this clone: The antigen remains undetermined.

The receptor's source is a man aged 18 to 35 in good health. The chain carries TRBV6-5 and TRBJ2-7, with 15 nucleotides matching TRBD2. The material sequenced was naive CD4+ T cells sorted from blood. The subset denotes: CD45RA+ positively selected. The CDR3 DNA follows: TGTGCCAGCAGTTACCGGACTAGCGGGGGGGGCGAGCAGTACTTC. Translated: CASSYRTSGGGEQYF.